Sequencing of this TCR beta chain was carried out in a study of T-cell memory formation after mild COVID-19. Background on the study: The TCR clusters were mostly specific to one donor. Findings and limits, study-wide: Balance between CD4 and CD8 was seen in clones contracting day 15 to 85, and a CD4+ lean was seen in later expanders.

As to this clonotype: Its antigen is unknown.

The CDR3 extends over 14 amino acids. In germline, CDR1 is MGHRA, CDR2 YSYEKL. V shed 3 bases and J shed 6 bases, with 11 bases lying between them. TCR alpha and TCR beta cDNA libraries carrying sample barcodes and UMIs came from 5'RACE with constant-segment primers. TCRdb analysed the 5' RACE reads with MiXCR anew, one entry per CDR3 protein. The sample lists around 250,000 distinct CDR3 sequences; around 10% were seen once. The receptor's source is a young man who had mild COVID-19 (a few samples of this study predate the infection). Cell type and time point are not known. The chain combines TRBV4-1 with TRBJ2-2; D unresolved. The sequenced sample consisted of PBMCs or a T cell subset sorted from them (not recorded which). The CDR3 DNA reads TGCGCCAGCAGCCAGGTTGACGGGCCCGGGGAGCTGTTTTTT. It yields the protein CASSQVDGPGELFF.